A selection of T cell receptor beta chains follows, all from one sample in a study of blood T cell repertoires in COVID-19. Clones were sequenced by immunoSEQ multiplex PCR, and TCRdb holds only the in-frame ones, with some missing. The repertoire has around 400,000 clones, roughly nine tenths of them found once; the top ten carry 0.8% to 0.9%. Specimen: PBMCs or T cells enriched from blood (not recorded which). These receptors were taken from a middle-aged woman who had been exposed to COVID-19. Each CDR3 is given with its conserved first and last residue. The order of the fields is V gene, D gene, J gene, CDR3 length, clone size, CDR3 protein, CDR3 DNA. D genes are given only for firm matches. Clone size is not always given. Where it is, it says once, few, many or a class for expanded clones.

TRBV19,TRBD1,TRBJ1-1,18,-,CASSRRGGTGIRNTEAFF,TGTGCCAGTAGCCGGAGGGGCGGGACAGGGATTAGGAACACTGAAGCTTTCTTT
TRBV6-4,TRBD1,TRBJ1-3,16,-,CASRGQVTFPGNTIYF,TGTGCCAGCAGGGGACAGGTGACCTTTCCTGGAAACACCATATATTTT
TRBV3-1/TRBV3-2,-,TRBJ1-1,14,-,CASSHDSTNTEAFF,TGTGCCAGCAGCCATGACAGTACGAACACTGAAGCTTTCTTT
TRBV24-1,-,TRBJ2-1,15,few,CATSDLSETYNEQFF,TGTGCCACCAGTGATTTGTCTGAGACCTACAATGAGCAGTTCTTC
TRBV4-1,TRBD1,TRBJ1-1,18,-,CASSPLPGQARMNTEAFF,TGCGCCAGCAGCCCCCTTCCGGGACAGGCCCGCATGAACACTGAAGCTTTCTTT
TRBV11-3,TRBD2,TRBJ2-7,13,-,CASGTSGSYEQYF,TGTGCCAGCGGGACTAGCGGGTCTTACGAGCAGTACTTC
TRBV7-2,TRBD1,TRBJ2-5,14,-,CASSLPTGGETQYF,TGTGCCAGCAGCTTACCGACAGGGGGCGAGACCCAGTACTTC
TRBV5-1,TRBD2,TRBJ2-1,18,-,CASSLVKVAGGIYNEQFF,TGCGCCAGCAGCTTGGTCAAGGTAGCGGGGGGGATTTACAATGAGCAGTTCTTC
TRBV6-5,-,TRBJ1-2,14,-,CASNVGVGARGYTF,TGTGCCAGCAACGTGGGGGTGGGGGCACGGGGCTACACCTTC
TRBV11-2,TRBD1,TRBJ1-4,14,-,CASSATGVGEKLFF,TGTGCCAGCAGCGCAACAGGGGTGGGAGAAAAACTGTTTTTT
TRBV9,TRBD2,TRBJ2-3,16,-,CASTAPRAGVLDTQYF,TGTGCCAGCACGGCCCCCCGCGCGGGGGTCTTGGATACGCAGTATTTT
TRBV11-3,TRBD2,TRBJ2-1,14,-,CASSPSGRYHEQFF,TGTGCCAGCAGCCCGAGCGGGAGATATCATGAGCAGTTCTTC
TRBV7-3,-,TRBJ2-3,17,-,CASSLFSGSPISDTQYF,TGTGCCAGCAGCTTATTTTCCGGGTCTCCCATATCAGATACGCAGTATTTT
TRBV5-6,-,TRBJ1-5,15,-,CASSLGEQSNQPQHF,TGTGCCAGCAGCCTCGGGGAACAGTCTAATCAGCCCCAGCATTTT
TRBV11-3,-,TRBJ1-3,14,-,CASSSDSSGNTIYF,TGTGCCAGCAGTTCAGACAGCTCTGGAAACACCATATATTTT
TRBV5-1,TRBD1,TRBJ1-2,14,-,CASSQGQGARGYTF,TGCGCCAGCAGCCAGGGACAGGGGGCTCGGGGCTACACCTTC
TRBV27,-,TRBJ1-5,16,-,CASSSSYRGANQPQHF,TGTGCCAGCAGTTCCTCTTATCGGGGGGCGAATCAGCCCCAGCATTTT
TRBV30,-,TRBJ2-2,15,-,CAWSVPGNLAGELFF,TGTGCCTGGAGTGTCCCCGGGAATCTCGCCGGGGAGCTGTTTTTT
TRBV7-9,TRBD2,TRBJ2-7,14,few,CASSLTSGLHEQYF,TGTGCCAGCAGCTTGACTAGCGGGTTACACGAGCAGTACTTC
TRBV7-3,TRBD1,TRBJ1-2,17,once,CASSLGTGGTNNYGYTF,TGTGCCAGCAGCCTTGGGACAGGGGGCACTAATAACTATGGCTACACCTTC
TRBV19,TRBD1,TRBJ2-1,15,-,CASSSTQGAMYEQFF,TGTGCCAGTAGTTCCACCCAGGGGGCGATGTATGAGCAGTTCTTC
TRBV18,-,TRBJ2-1,15,-,CASSPPSGRGNEQFF,TGTGCCAGCTCACCACCGTCCGGCCGGGGCAATGAGCAGTTCTTC
TRBV5-5,TRBD2,TRBJ2-5,14,-,CASSISGGSGSQYF,TGTGCCAGCAGCATTAGCGGGGGGTCCGGGTCCCAGTACTTC
TRBV2,TRBD1,TRBJ1-1,17,-,CASKKDRVGGLNTEAFF,TGTGCCAGCAAGAAAGACAGGGTGGGAGGATTGAACACTGAAGCTTTCTTT
TRBV19,TRBD1,TRBJ2-1,15,-,CASSPPGQGYYEQFF,TGTGCCAGTAGTCCGCCCGGACAGGGCTATTATGAGCAGTTCTTC
TRBV5-4,TRBD1,TRBJ1-2,15,-,CASSSGGQADYGYTF,TGTGCCAGCAGCTCAGGCGGACAGGCTGACTATGGCTACACCTTC
TRBV27,-,TRBJ1-2,19,-,CASSSRQLVPGKSNYGYTF,TGTGCCAGCAGTTCAAGGCAGTTAGTACCAGGGAAGTCTAACTATGGCTACACCTTC
TRBV5-4,-,TRBJ1-1,15,once,CASSHTYGGSTEAFF,TGTGCCAGCAGCCACACCTACGGGGGAAGCACTGAAGCTTTCTTT
TRBV7-3,TRBD2,TRBJ2-7,15,-,CASRVGTSGIYEQYF,TGTGCCAGCAGGGTCGGGACTAGCGGCATTTACGAGCAGTACTTC
TRBV7-9,-,TRBJ1-3,15,once,CASSLGDSSGNTIYF,TGTGCCAGCAGCTTAGGCGACAGCTCTGGAAACACCATATATTTT
TRBV2,TRBD1,TRBJ1-6,16,-,CASSERQGRLNSPLHF,TGTGCCAGCAGTGAAAGACAGGGGCGTTTGAATTCACCCCTCCACTTT
TRBV29-1,TRBD1,TRBJ1-1,15,-,CSVARDRAMNTEAFF,TGCAGCGTTGCCCGGGACAGGGCGATGAACACTGAAGCTTTCTTT
TRBV19,-,TRBJ1-3,12,-,CAACCSGNTIYF,TGCGCGGCGTGCTGCTCTGGAAACACCATATATTTT
TRBV5-5,-,TRBJ1-1,15,-,CASSLGPSLNTEAFF,TGTGCCAGCAGCTTGGGGCCTAGTCTGAACACTGAAGCTTTCTTT
TRBV25-1,-,TRBJ2-5,16,-,CASSPRGALGEETQYF,TGTGCCAGCAGTCCCCGCGGCGCCCTAGGGGAAGAGACCCAGTACTTC
TRBV29-1,TRBD1,TRBJ1-2,15,-,CSVGDRGRLNYGYTF,TGCAGCGTGGGGGACAGGGGGCGACTTAACTATGGCTACACCTTC
TRBV5-5,TRBD1,TRBJ2-7,15,-,CASSDRDRSSYEQYF,TGTGCCAGCTCAGACCGGGACAGGAGCTCCTACGAGCAGTACTTC
TRBV19,-,TRBJ2-2,14,-,CASRTNRNTGELFF,TGTGCCAGTAGAACAAACAGAAACACCGGGGAGCTGTTTTTT
TRBV18,TRBD1,TRBJ2-7,16,-,CASSPPSGQGSHEQYF,TGTGCCAGCTCACCACCGTCGGGACAGGGGTCCCACGAGCAGTACTTC
TRBV7-2,TRBD1,TRBJ1-1,17,-,CASSLVSLQGMNTEAFF,TGTGCCAGCAGCTTAGTTTCCCTACAGGGGATGAACACTGAAGCTTTCTTT
TRBV7-2,-,TRBJ2-5,13,-,CASSSFLRETQYF,TGTGCCAGCAGCTCGTTCTTGAGGGAGACCCAGTACTTC
TRBV9,TRBD2,TRBJ2-1,18,-,CASSVAPPASGGAHEQFF,TGTGCCAGCAGCGTAGCCCCCCCTGCTAGCGGGGGGGCTCATGAGCAGTTCTTC
TRBV6-6,TRBD2,TRBJ2-7,13,few,CASSPPGGYEQYF,TGTGCCAGCAGTCCCCCGGGAGGTTACGAGCAGTACTTC
TRBV3-1/TRBV3-2,TRBD2,TRBJ2-3,17,-,CASSLSPGGVSTDTQYF,TGTGCCAGCAGCCTTTCCCCGGGAGGAGTGAGCACAGATACGCAGTATTTT
TRBV14,TRBD1,TRBJ1-2,15,-,CASSQARGLAYGYTF,TGTGCCAGCAGCCAAGCAAGGGGGCTTGCCTATGGCTACACCTTC
TRBV2,-,TRBJ1-2,14,-,CASSVLAWGRGYTF,TGTGCCAGCAGTGTTTTGGCGTGGGGGCGTGGCTACACCTTC
TRBV5-1,TRBD1,TRBJ1-3,15,-,CASRRDRGPGNTIYF,TGCGCCAGCAGAAGGGACAGGGGGCCTGGAAACACCATATATTTT
TRBV13,TRBD1,TRBJ1-1,20,-,CASSSILGGILRDSTEAAFF,TGTGCCAGCAGCTCCATTTTGGGGGGTATACTCCGGGACAGCACTGAGGCGGCTTTCTTT
TRBV19,TRBD1,TRBJ2-1,15,-,CASSQTGLGYNEQFF,TGTGCCAGTAGCCAGACAGGGTTGGGATACAATGAGCAGTTCTTC
TRBV6-2/TRBV6-3,TRBD1,TRBJ1-2,14,-,CASSSGQGANGYTF,TGTGCCAGCAGTTCGGGACAGGGGGCGAATGGCTACACCTTC
TRBV24-1,-,TRBJ2-3,14,-,CATSDSPSTDTQYF,TGTGCCACCAGTGATTCCCCTAGCACAGATACGCAGTATTTT
TRBV9,-,TRBJ2-1,14,-,CASSVGASTGEQFF,TGTGCCAGCAGCGTAGGGGCTAGCACCGGTGAGCAGTTCTTC